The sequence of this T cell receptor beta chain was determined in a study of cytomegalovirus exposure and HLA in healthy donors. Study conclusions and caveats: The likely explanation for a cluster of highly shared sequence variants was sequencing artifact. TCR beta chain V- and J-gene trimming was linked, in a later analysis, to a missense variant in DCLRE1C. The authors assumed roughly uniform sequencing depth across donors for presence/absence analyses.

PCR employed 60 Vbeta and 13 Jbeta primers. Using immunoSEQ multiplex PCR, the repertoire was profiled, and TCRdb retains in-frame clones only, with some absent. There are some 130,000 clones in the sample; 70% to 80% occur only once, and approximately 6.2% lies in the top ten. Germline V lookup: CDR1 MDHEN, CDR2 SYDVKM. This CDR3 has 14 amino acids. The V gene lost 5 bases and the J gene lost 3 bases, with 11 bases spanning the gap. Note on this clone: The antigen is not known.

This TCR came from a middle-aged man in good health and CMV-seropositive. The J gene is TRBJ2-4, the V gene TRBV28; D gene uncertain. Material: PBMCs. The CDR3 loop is CASSPSVFKNIQYF. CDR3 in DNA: TGTGCCAGCAGTCCTTCCGTCTTCAAAAACATTCAGTACTTC.